The clone carrying this T cell receptor beta chain was counted only a few times. This specimen comes from a study of blood T cell repertoires in COVID-19. Study in general: COVID-19 samples collected from the United States, Italy and Spain covered acute and convalescent phases.

Seattle patient enrollment occurred during active infection, with longitudinal follow-up thereafter. The authors' processing: The assay estimated nucleated cells by amplifying reference gene primers. The assay was immunoSEQ multiplex PCR, and TCRdb's table has in-frame clones only and misses some. The V and J calls and clone size come from that table; D and trimming were worked out from the DNA. The sample includes tens of thousands of clones, around nine tenths of them seen just once. V was cut by 5 bases and J by 5 bases, with 15 bases left in between. CDR3 length equals 15 residues. Germline V CDR1 and CDR2: MGHDK, SYGVNS.

The clonotype was recovered from a woman aged 55-70 years with COVID-19, enrolled during active disease. V and J are TRBV25-1 and TRBJ2-2; D perhaps matches TRBD1 (6 bases). The sequenced sample was peripheral blood. The CDR3 coding sequence is TGTGCCAGCAGTTCGCCGGGACACTTTACCGGGGAGCTGTTTTTT. As protein: CASSSPGHFTGELFF.